This passage covers 10 T cell receptor beta chains from one sample sequenced in a study of persistence of HIV-infected CD4 T cells. Which antigens these TCRs recognize remains unknown. The immunoSEQ assay was version 4, run in survey mode. Clones were sequenced by immunoSEQ multiplex PCR, and TCRdb holds only the in-frame ones, with some missing. The table lists more than 35,000 clones, just over 90% of them singletons, with 1.8% in the top ten. This nonspecific control used anti-CD3/anti-CD28 bead stimulation of CD4+ T cells. Responding CD4+ T cells were sorted by upregulation of both CD40 ligand and CD69. Sequenced material: CD4+ T cells sorted from PBMCs after roughly 20-hour stimulation, taken from a patient who received antiretroviral therapy. The receptors stem from an adult man with HIV who was CMV-seropositive.

The rearrangement joins TRBV3-1 (or the pseudogene TRBV3-2) to TRBJ2-7; 9 nucleotides align to TRBD1. The CDR3 extends over 16 amino acids. Trimming removed 5 bases from V and 3 bases from J; junction bases left unmatched: 11. From germline, CDR1 is LGHDT and CDR2 YNNKEL (reference sequence). The CDR3 here is CASSFPSGTGSYEQYF. DNA for the CDR3: TGTGCCAGCAGCTTTCCTTCCGGGACAGGGAGCTACGAGCAGTACTTC.

CDR3 DNA sequence: TGTGCCAGCAGTTTAGAATCGAGTACGGAACTGTTTTTT. Translating gives CASSLESSTELFF. This chain uses TRBV12-3 or TRBV12-4 with TRBJ1-4; D is unclear. Trimming pared 1 base from V and 12 bases from J, leaving 12 bases between. The CDR3 length is 13 residues.

The chain couples TRBV3-1 (or the pseudogene TRBV3-2) to TRBJ2-7, with 10 bases identical to TRBD1. The V and J ends lost 4 bases and 3 bases, in that order; junction bases with no gene match: 3. CDR3 length: 14 residues. Germline V gives CDR1 LGHDT, CDR2 YNNKEL (reference sequence). CDR3 residues: CASSRTGGDYEQYF. The CDR3 DNA reads TGTGCCAGCAGCCGGACAGGGGGAGACTACGAGCAGTACTTC.

The chain combines TRBV15 with TRBJ1-4; tentative D call: TRBD1 (5 bases). This CDR3 has 15 amino acids. In germline, CDR1 is LNHNV, CDR2 YYDKDF (reference sequence). V was cut by 0 bases and J by 8 bases, with 13 bases left in between. DNA for the CDR3: TGTGCCACCAGCAGAGATCCGGGGGAGCAGGAAAAACTGTTTTTT. Its translation: CATSRDPGEQEKLFF.

The rearrangement joins TRBV5-1 to TRBJ2-3; TRBD2 agrees at 11 bases. After removal of 0 bases from V and 2 bases from J, the junction contained 8 bases not matched to a gene. Per the germline V gene, CDR1 is SGHRS and CDR2 is YFSETQ. The length of the CDR3 is 18 residues. The CDR3 DNA follows: TGCGCCAGCAGCTTGGTTACTACTAGCGGGGGCATCACAGATACGCAGTATTTT. It specifies CASSLVTTSGGITDTQYF.

The chain links TRBV4-2 to TRBJ1-2, with D uncertain. The CDR3 is made up of 17 amino acids. Trimming took 1 base from V and 4 from J, leaving 19 bases between them. In germline, CDR1 is LGHNA, CDR2 YNFKEQ. The CDR3 DNA follows: TGTGCCAGCAGCCAAGTCGGCTCTGAGGCCGCATCCTATGGCTACACCTTC. Its protein product is CASSQVGSEAASYGYTF.

The count of this clone is one. This chain links TRBV19 with TRBJ2-2, with D unresolved. The ends were cut back, 5 bases at V and 0 bases at J, with 7 bases in the middle. The V gene's germline CDR1 is LNHDA and CDR2 SQIVND (reference sequence). This CDR3 has 14 amino acids. The CDR3 region has the DNA TGTGCCAGTAGTCCTCGGTCGAACACCGGGGAGCTGTTTTTT. It encodes CASSPRSNTGELFF.

The chain joins TRBV5-1 to TRBJ2-3; TRBD1 is a possible D gene (5 bases). This CDR3 has 14 amino acids. The germline gives CDR1 SGHRS, CDR2 YFSETQ. V lost 2 bases and J 0 bases, leaving 7 bases between the germline ends. CDR3 in DNA: TGCGCCAGCAGCTTCCAGGGAAGCACAGATACGCAGTATTTT. Translated: CASSFQGSTDTQYF.

The chain links TRBV2 to TRBJ1-1; no clear D gene. Germline V lookup: CDR1 SNHLY, CDR2 FYNNEI. Trimming shortened V by 6 bases and J by 4 bases, and 15 bases separated the two germline ends. The CDR3 loop spans 14 amino acids. Written as DNA, the CDR3 is TGTGCCAGCAGGCACAGCCTTGGGAGCACTGAAGCTTTCTTT. Translation gives CASRHSLGSTEAFF.

CDR3 nucleotides: TGCGCCAGCAGCCAAGCGGGGGGGATCACAGATACGCAGTATTTT. It translates to CASSQAGGITDTQYF. The chain recombines TRBV4-1 with TRBJ2-3; 8 bases line up with TRBD2. The V gene's germline CDR1 is MGHRA and CDR2 YSYEKL. The CDR3 is made up of 15 amino acids. V was pared by 1 base and J by 2 bases, with 2 bases of the junction left unmatched.